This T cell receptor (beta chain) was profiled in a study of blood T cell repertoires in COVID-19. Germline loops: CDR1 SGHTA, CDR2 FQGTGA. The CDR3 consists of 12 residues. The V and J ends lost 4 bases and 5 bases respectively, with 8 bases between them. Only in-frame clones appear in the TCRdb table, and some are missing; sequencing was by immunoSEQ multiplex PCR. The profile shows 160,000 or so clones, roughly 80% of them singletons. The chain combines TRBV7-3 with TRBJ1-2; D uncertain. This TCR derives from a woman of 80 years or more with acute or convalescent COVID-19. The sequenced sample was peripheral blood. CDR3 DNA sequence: TGTGCCAGCAGCTCTCCAGGATATGGCTACACCTTC. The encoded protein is CASSSPGYGYTF.